This is a list of T cell receptor beta chains from one sample in a study of shared clonotypes between healthy human individuals. Clones were read by immunoSEQ multiplex PCR, and TCRdb kept only the in-frame ones, dropping some. The sample consists of hundreds of thousands of clones, more than 75% of them appearing once. The sequenced sample consisted of PBMCs. These receptors all stem from a woman between 40 and 50 years old in good health. Some clones in this sample may be carry-over from other donors' samples. The CDR3 runs from the conserved cysteine through the conserved F or W. The order of the fields is V gene, J gene, D gene, clone size, CDR3 DNA, CDR3 protein. The D gene is left open where the match is weak. Rows give clone size only sometimes, using once, few, many, or a class for an expanded clone.

v_gene: TRBV5-1
j_gene: TRBJ2-3
d_gene: .
abundance: .
CDR3nt: TGCGCCAGCAGCTTGGGGCGGAGTAGCACAGATACGCAGTATTTT
CDR3aa: CASSLGRSSTDTQYF

v_gene: TRBV10-3
j_gene: TRBJ1-3
d_gene: .
abundance: few
CDR3nt: TGTGCCATCAGTGAGCCCCGACCTAGCTCTGGAAACACCATATATTTT
CDR3aa: CAISEPRPSSGNTIYF

v_gene: TRBV7-8
j_gene: TRBJ2-7
d_gene: TRBD2
abundance: .
CDR3nt: TGTGCCAGCAGCTGGCTAGCGGGAGGGCCGCGGGAGCAGTACTTC
CDR3aa: CASSWLAGGPREQYF

v_gene: TRBV5-1
j_gene: TRBJ1-1
d_gene: .
abundance: .
CDR3nt: TGCGCCAGCAGCTCCCGGACGGAGAGGAACACTGAAGCTTTCTTT
CDR3aa: CASSSRTERNTEAFF

v_gene: TRBV30
j_gene: TRBJ1-4
d_gene: .
abundance: .
CDR3nt: TGTGCCTGGAGGTACCCCGGGACAACTAATGAAAAACTGTTTTTT
CDR3aa: CAWRYPGTTNEKLFF

v_gene: TRBV9
j_gene: TRBJ2-7
d_gene: TRBD1
abundance: .
CDR3nt: TGTGCCAGCAGCGCCGGACAGGGTTGGGGTAACGAGCAGTACTTC
CDR3aa: CASSAGQGWGNEQYF

v_gene: TRBV25-1
j_gene: TRBJ2-6
d_gene: .
abundance: few
CDR3nt: TGTGCCAGCAGTGTACCTGGGGCCAACGTCCTGACTTTC
CDR3aa: CASSVPGANVLTF

v_gene: TRBV28
j_gene: TRBJ2-3
d_gene: TRBD2
abundance: .
CDR3nt: TGTGCCAGCAGTTGGGGACTAGCGGGACTACGCACAGATACGCAGTATTTT
CDR3aa: CASSWGLAGLRTDTQYF

v_gene: TRBV30
j_gene: TRBJ1-6
d_gene: TRBD1
abundance: .
CDR3nt: TGTGCCTGGAGTCTGGGGACAGGAGGAAATTCACCCCTCCACTTT
CDR3aa: CAWSLGTGGNSPLHF

v_gene: TRBV27
j_gene: TRBJ1-1
d_gene: .
abundance: .
CDR3nt: TGTGCCAGCAGTTGGGGTGCTGAAGCTTTCTTT
CDR3aa: CASSWGAEAFF

v_gene: TRBV9
j_gene: TRBJ2-1
d_gene: TRBD2
abundance: .
CDR3nt: TGTGCCAGCAGCCCAACTAGCGGGAGGGCTAGCTCCTACAATGAGCAGTTCTTC
CDR3aa: CASSPTSGRASSYNEQFF

v_gene: TRBV6-1
j_gene: TRBJ2-7
d_gene: .
abundance: .
CDR3nt: TGTGCCAGCAGTCTCCGGGAGTCTTCCTACGAGCAGTACTTC
CDR3aa: CASSLRESSYEQYF

v_gene: TRBV21-1
j_gene: TRBJ2-7
d_gene: .
abundance: .
CDR3nt: TGTGCCAGCAGCAAGGGACAGGCTACCTACGAGCAGTACTTC
CDR3aa: CASSKGQATYEQYF

v_gene: TRBV10-2
j_gene: TRBJ1-5
d_gene: .
abundance: few
CDR3nt: TGCGCCACCTGGAGGGGAACAAGCAATCAGCCCCAGCATTTT
CDR3aa: CATWRGTSNQPQHF

v_gene: TRBV27
j_gene: TRBJ2-7
d_gene: .
abundance: few
CDR3nt: TGTGCCAGCAGTTTAACAGGGAGGTTTCCTTACGAGCAGTACTTC
CDR3aa: CASSLTGRFPYEQYF

v_gene: TRBV5-1
j_gene: TRBJ2-3
d_gene: .
abundance: .
CDR3nt: TGCGCCAGCAGCTTGGACGGGAGACCCACAGATACGCAGTATTTT
CDR3aa: CASSLDGRPTDTQYF

v_gene: TRBV6-6
j_gene: TRBJ2-7
d_gene: TRBD1
abundance: .
CDR3nt: TGTGCCAGCAGTTACTCGGGACAGCTTAGCTCCTACGAGCAGTACTTC
CDR3aa: CASSYSGQLSSYEQYF

v_gene: TRBV28
j_gene: TRBJ1-1
d_gene: TRBD1
abundance: .
CDR3nt: TGTGCCAGCAGTTCGTCCGGGACAGGAATTCCTGAAGCTTTCTTT
CDR3aa: CASSSSGTGIPEAFF

v_gene: TRBV7-3
j_gene: TRBJ2-7
d_gene: .
abundance: .
CDR3nt: TGTGCCAGCAGCCTACAGGCCTCCACCTACGAGCAGTACTTC
CDR3aa: CASSLQASTYEQYF

v_gene: TRBV7-3
j_gene: TRBJ2-1
d_gene: TRBD2
abundance: once
CDR3nt: TGTGCCAGCAGCCCGAGTGTAGCGGGAGCTGCCAATGAGCAGTTCTTC
CDR3aa: CASSPSVAGAANEQFF

v_gene: TRBV11-2
j_gene: TRBJ2-7
d_gene: TRBD2
abundance: .
CDR3nt: TGTGCCAGCAGCTTAGGGGAGGGCCGCGGTAAGCAGTACTTC
CDR3aa: CASSLGEGRGKQYF

v_gene: TRBV6-5
j_gene: TRBJ1-2
d_gene: TRBD1
abundance: .
CDR3nt: TGTGCCAGCAGTTACACCAGGACAGGGGGGTCTAGCTACACCTTC
CDR3aa: CASSYTRTGGSSYTF

v_gene: TRBV18
j_gene: TRBJ2-1
d_gene: .
abundance: .
CDR3nt: TGTGCCAGCTCACCACTGCGCGAGGGAGGTCCGTACAATGAGCAGTTCTTC
CDR3aa: CASSPLREGGPYNEQFF

v_gene: TRBV7-9
j_gene: TRBJ2-2
d_gene: .
abundance: .
CDR3nt: TGTGCCAGCAGCTTACCGGTCGACCCTTCCGGGGAGCTGTTTTTT
CDR3aa: CASSLPVDPSGELFF

v_gene: TRBV19
j_gene: TRBJ1-5
d_gene: .
abundance: once
CDR3nt: TGTGCCACCGGGACAAATAGCAATCAGCCCCAGCATTTT
CDR3aa: CATGTNSNQPQHF

v_gene: TRBV6-4
j_gene: TRBJ2-1
d_gene: .
abundance: .
CDR3nt: TGTGCCAGCAGTTCACAGGGTTGGGGTGAGCAGTTCTTC
CDR3aa: CASSSQGWGEQFF

v_gene: TRBV30
j_gene: TRBJ1-2
d_gene: .
abundance: .
CDR3nt: TGTGCCTGGAGTCGGCGGATCTATGGCTACACCTTC
CDR3aa: CAWSRRIYGYTF

v_gene: TRBV29-1
j_gene: TRBJ1-2
d_gene: .
abundance: .
CDR3nt: TGCAGCGTTGAATCAGAGGGTGGGTATGGCTACACCTTC
CDR3aa: CSVESEGGYGYTF

v_gene: TRBV30
j_gene: TRBJ2-7
d_gene: .
abundance: once
CDR3nt: TGTGCCTGGAGTGGAGAGATCTACGAGCAGTACTTC
CDR3aa: CAWSGEIYEQYF

v_gene: TRBV19
j_gene: TRBJ2-7
d_gene: .
abundance: once
CDR3nt: TGTGCCAGTAGCCGGGATGGAGCAGGCTACTACGAGCAGTACTTC
CDR3aa: CASSRDGAGYYEQYF

v_gene: TRBV18
j_gene: TRBJ2-2
d_gene: .
abundance: once
CDR3nt: TGTGCCAGCTCACCAGTGAACACCGGGGAGCTGTTTTTT
CDR3aa: CASSPVNTGELFF

v_gene: TRBV14
j_gene: TRBJ1-5
d_gene: TRBD1
abundance: .
CDR3nt: TGTGCCAGCAGCCCTGGAGGGGGCTATCAGCCCCAGCATTTT
CDR3aa: CASSPGGGYQPQHF

v_gene: TRBV19
j_gene: TRBJ2-1
d_gene: TRBD2
abundance: many
CDR3nt: TGTGCCAGTAGTAACCTGATTGGTTTCTGGCGGGAGACGAGTGAGCAGTTCTTC
CDR3aa: CASSNLIGFWRETSEQFF

v_gene: TRBV2
j_gene: TRBJ2-2
d_gene: .
abundance: .
CDR3nt: TGTGCCAGCAGTGTAGGTTATGGCGGCACCGGGGAGCTGTTTTTT
CDR3aa: CASSVGYGGTGELFF

v_gene: TRBV25-1
j_gene: TRBJ1-6
d_gene: .
abundance: .
CDR3nt: TGTGCCAGCAGTTTCGCCTTTGGGGCGCCCTCACCCCTCCACTTT
CDR3aa: CASSFAFGAPSPLHF

v_gene: TRBV30
j_gene: TRBJ2-7
d_gene: TRBD2
abundance: .
CDR3nt: TGTGCCTGTACTACAGGGACTAGCGGGGTCTACTCCTACGAGCAGTACTTC
CDR3aa: CACTTGTSGVYSYEQYF

v_gene: TRBV30
j_gene: TRBJ1-5
d_gene: TRBD1
abundance: .
CDR3nt: TGTGCCTGGAGTCGACCCCTACAGGGGGCCAATCAGCCCCAGCATTTT
CDR3aa: CAWSRPLQGANQPQHF

v_gene: TRBV6-1
j_gene: TRBJ2-7
d_gene: .
abundance: .
CDR3nt: TGTGCCAGCAGTGGTGGGGCCCCCAACGAGCAGTACTTC
CDR3aa: CASSGGAPNEQYF

v_gene: TRBV7-9
j_gene: TRBJ2-1
d_gene: .
abundance: .
CDR3nt: TGTGCCAGCAGCTTAGGAGGGACAGAGCAGTTCTTC
CDR3aa: CASSLGGTEQFF

v_gene: TRBV7-3
j_gene: TRBJ1-2
d_gene: .
abundance: .
CDR3nt: TGTGCCAGCAGCCCAAGGGGCGAGAGAAACTCCTTCTATGGCTACACCTTC
CDR3aa: CASSPRGERNSFYGYTF

v_gene: TRBV11-3
j_gene: TRBJ1-1
d_gene: .
abundance: .
CDR3nt: TGTGCCAGCAGCTTAGATAACACTGAGAACACTGAAGCTTTCTTT
CDR3aa: CASSLDNTENTEAFF

v_gene: TRBV6-5
j_gene: TRBJ1-1
d_gene: .
abundance: .
CDR3nt: TGTGCCAGCAGCGCCCGCCAGGGGAACACTGAAGCTTTCTTT
CDR3aa: CASSARQGNTEAFF

v_gene: TRBV10-3
j_gene: TRBJ1-3
d_gene: .
abundance: .
CDR3nt: TGTGCCATCAGTGAGTCTACATCCCAATGGGGAAACACCATATATTTT
CDR3aa: CAISESTSQWGNTIYF

v_gene: TRBV9
j_gene: TRBJ2-7
d_gene: TRBD2
abundance: .
CDR3nt: TGTACCAGCAGCGTAGATTCTAAGGGAGCGGGAGGTTATTACGAGCAGTACTTC
CDR3aa: CTSSVDSKGAGGYYEQYF

v_gene: TRBV7-6
j_gene: TRBJ2-7
d_gene: .
abundance: .
CDR3nt: TGTGCCAGCAGCTTAGTTAGTAGCGGAGCCCTTGCCGGGGAGCAGTACTTC
CDR3aa: CASSLVSSGALAGEQYF

v_gene: TRBV27
j_gene: TRBJ1-2
d_gene: .
abundance: .
CDR3nt: TGTGCCAGCGCCCGGGCGCTCTCAGGGGCGTATGGCTACACCTTC
CDR3aa: CASARALSGAYGYTF

v_gene: TRBV5-6
j_gene: TRBJ1-5
d_gene: .
abundance: .
CDR3nt: TGTGCCAGCAGCTTCGGGGTTAATCAGCCCCAGCATTTT
CDR3aa: CASSFGVNQPQHF

v_gene: TRBV30
j_gene: TRBJ2-7
d_gene: TRBD1
abundance: .
CDR3nt: TGTGCCTGGGCGACAGGGGCGGAAGAGCAGTACTTC
CDR3aa: CAWATGAEEQYF

v_gene: TRBV5-1
j_gene: TRBJ2-7
d_gene: .
abundance: .
CDR3nt: TGCGCCAGCAAGGAAAACTACGAGCAGTACTTC
CDR3aa: CASKENYEQYF

v_gene: TRBV6-5
j_gene: TRBJ1-2
d_gene: .
abundance: .
CDR3nt: TGTGCCAGCAGTTACAGGTCGGGCTATGGCTACACCTTC
CDR3aa: CASSYRSGYGYTF

v_gene: TRBV5-4
j_gene: TRBJ2-3
d_gene: TRBD2
abundance: .
CDR3nt: TGTGCCAGCAGCTTGAATGAGCTAGCGGGAGGGCCGGGAGATACGCAGTATTTT
CDR3aa: CASSLNELAGGPGDTQYF

v_gene: TRBV28
j_gene: TRBJ2-1
d_gene: TRBD2
abundance: .
CDR3nt: TGTGCCAGCAGCTTAACTGGGGGACTAGTGGATGAGCAGTTCTTC
CDR3aa: CASSLTGGLVDEQFF

v_gene: TRBV5-1
j_gene: TRBJ2-2
d_gene: TRBD2
abundance: .
CDR3nt: TGCGCCAGCAGCTTGATTAGCGGGAGTGTGGGGACCGGGGAGCTGTTTTTT
CDR3aa: CASSLISGSVGTGELFF

v_gene: TRBV27
j_gene: TRBJ2-1
d_gene: TRBD2
abundance: .
CDR3nt: TGTGCCAGCAGTCCATCCACTAGCGGGAGGGGCGATGAGCAGTTCTTC
CDR3aa: CASSPSTSGRGDEQFF

v_gene: TRBV6-4
j_gene: TRBJ2-1
d_gene: TRBD1
abundance: .
CDR3nt: TGTGCCAGCAGTGGGGACAGGGGGCCGTGGAATGAGCAGTTCTTC
CDR3aa: CASSGDRGPWNEQFF

v_gene: TRBV28
j_gene: TRBJ2-7
d_gene: TRBD2
abundance: .
CDR3nt: TGTGCCAGCAGACCGCAGCGGGACTCCTACGAGCAGTACTTC
CDR3aa: CASRPQRDSYEQYF

v_gene: TRBV11-2
j_gene: TRBJ2-7
d_gene: .
abundance: .
CDR3nt: TGTGCCAGCAGCTTAGCCACTAGGTTAGAGCAGTACTTC
CDR3aa: CASSLATRLEQYF

v_gene: TRBV30
j_gene: TRBJ2-7
d_gene: TRBD1
abundance: few
CDR3nt: TGTGCCTGGAAGAGGGGGACAGGGGACTACGAGCAGTACTTC
CDR3aa: CAWKRGTGDYEQYF

v_gene: TRBV11-2
j_gene: TRBJ1-2
d_gene: .
abundance: .
CDR3nt: TGTGCCAGCAGCTCCTACCGAATGAGGGCAGGGTCCACGTATGGCTACACCTTC
CDR3aa: CASSSYRMRAGSTYGYTF

v_gene: TRBV27
j_gene: TRBJ2-1
d_gene: TRBD2
abundance: .
CDR3nt: TGTGCCAGCAGTCCGGGGACTAGCGGGATTAAGAATGAGCAGTTCTTC
CDR3aa: CASSPGTSGIKNEQFF